This T cell receptor beta chain was observed in a study of Ad26.COV2.S vaccination and SARS-CoV-2 variants. Profiling relied on immunoSEQ multiplex PCR, and the TCRdb table lists in-frame clones only, not all of them. The repertoire includes around 300,000 clones, about 90% of them detected once, and about 5% sits in the top ten. Germline loops: CDR1 KGHSH, CDR2 LQKENI. The CDR3 length is 16 residues. V dropped 0 bases and J dropped 7; count of bases not matched to a gene: 9. As to treatment: about 20 received Ad26.COV2.S at low or high dose, single or two shots; five or six received placebo; per-sample allocation not given. The study sampled participants on day 63 after the first vaccine or placebo injection. What was given as vaccine was an Ad26 vector encoding Wuhan-strain SARS-CoV-2 spike.

The rearrangement uses TRBV18 and TRBJ2-1; 7 bases are a match to TRBD2. The sample here was peripheral blood, taken in a trial of Ad26.COV2.S vaccine versus placebo. The TCR originated in a person between 18 and 65 years old who received the Ad26.COV2.S COVID-19 vaccine or a placebo. The CDR3 loop reads CASSPPGTTLSNEQFF. The CDR3 DNA sequence: TGTGCCAGCTCACCACCGGGGACTACCTTGTCTAATGAGCAGTTCTTC.